A selection of T cell receptor beta chains follows, all from one sample in a study of regulatory T cells in long-lasting Graves disease. In TCRdb, the multiplex PCR reads were re-called with MiXCR into one record per CDR3 protein. Of hundreds of thousands of distinct CDR3 sequences in the sample, 16% were seen once. The sample was also reused in another study, on T cells in Graves' hyperthyroidism and ophthalmopathy.

Material: peripheral blood mononuclear cells (PBMCs), obtained at new diagnosis, from a patient treated with antithyroid drugs. These receptor sequences come from a woman aged 35-65 years with Graves disease. CDR3s include the opening cysteine and the closing phenylalanine or tryptophan. Each record gives: clone size, D gene, J gene, V gene, CDR3 DNA, CDR3 protein. The D gene is left open where the match is weak. Clone size is shown for a subset of rows, as once, few, many or a class of expanded clone.

clone_size: many
d_call: TRBD1
j_call: TRBJ1-1
v_call: TRBV7-8
cdr3_nt: TGTGCCAGCAGCCCGGACAGGATAGGAAGAACTGAAGCTTTCTTT
cdr3_aa: CASSPDRIGRTEAFF

clone_size: many
d_call: TRBD2
j_call: TRBJ2-1
v_call: TRBV28
cdr3_nt: TGTGCCAGCAGTTTAAAGGAGGCAGGGGAGCACATAGCGGGGGGGCTTACCGATGAGCAGTTCTTC
cdr3_aa: CASSLKEAGEHIAGGLTDEQFF

clone_size: many
d_call: .
j_call: TRBJ1-1
v_call: TRBV20-1
cdr3_nt: TGCAGTGCTAGAGATCAGGGTATGAACACTGAAGCTTTCTTT
cdr3_aa: CSARDQGMNTEAFF

clone_size: .
d_call: .
j_call: TRBJ1-1
v_call: TRBV20-1
cdr3_nt: TGCAGTGCTAGGCCCCTTACCAACACTGAAGCTTTCTTT
cdr3_aa: CSARPLTNTEAFF

clone_size: .
d_call: .
j_call: TRBJ2-2
v_call: TRBV5-1
cdr3_nt: TGCGCCAGCAGCCAGACAGTCGGCACCGGGGAGCTGTTTTTT
cdr3_aa: CASSQTVGTGELFF

clone_size: many
d_call: .
j_call: TRBJ1-1
v_call: TRBV27
cdr3_nt: TGTGCCAGCAGTTTATCCAGGCACACTGAAGCTTTCTTT
cdr3_aa: CASSLSRHTEAFF

clone_size: .
d_call: .
j_call: TRBJ2-3
v_call: TRBV29-1
cdr3_nt: TGCAGCGTTGGTTTTTCCAGGGAGGATACGCAGTATTTT
cdr3_aa: CSVGFSREDTQYF

clone_size: .
d_call: .
j_call: TRBJ1-1
v_call: TRBV6-1
cdr3_nt: TGTGCCAGCAGTACAGTCTCAGGGAGCACTGAAGCTTTCTTT
cdr3_aa: CASSTVSGSTEAFF

clone_size: many
d_call: .
j_call: TRBJ1-2
v_call: TRBV12-3/TRBV12-4
cdr3_nt: TGTGCCAGCAGAGCAAAGGAGTATGGCTACACCTTC
cdr3_aa: CASRAKEYGYTF

clone_size: many
d_call: TRBD2
j_call: TRBJ2-7
v_call: TRBV30
cdr3_nt: TGTGCCGGGGCGGGGGGGGTCTACGAGCAGTACTTC
cdr3_aa: CAGAGGVYEQYF

clone_size: .
d_call: .
j_call: TRBJ2-5
v_call: TRBV15
cdr3_nt: TGTGCCACCAGCAGACAGGGTTTAGAGACCCAGTACTTC
cdr3_aa: CATSRQGLETQYF

clone_size: many
d_call: .
j_call: TRBJ1-5
v_call: TRBV9
cdr3_nt: TGTGCCAGCAGCGTAGAAGGGGGGTATCAGCCCCAGCATTTT
cdr3_aa: CASSVEGGYQPQHF

clone_size: few
d_call: TRBD1
j_call: TRBJ1-5
v_call: TRBV2
cdr3_nt: TGTGCCAGCAGTAAAACAGGGGGCGCGGAGAATCAGCCCCAGCATTTT
cdr3_aa: CASSKTGGAENQPQHF

clone_size: .
d_call: .
j_call: TRBJ1-2
v_call: TRBV27
cdr3_nt: TGTGCCAGCAGTCCTGCAGGAGGCTATGGCTACACCTTC
cdr3_aa: CASSPAGGYGYTF

clone_size: many
d_call: .
j_call: TRBJ2-7
v_call: TRBV30
cdr3_nt: TGTGCCTGGAGTGCTTTTTACGAGCAGTACTTC
cdr3_aa: CAWSAFYEQYF

clone_size: few
d_call: TRBD1
j_call: TRBJ2-7
v_call: TRBV15
cdr3_nt: TGTGCCACCAGCTCGGGACAGAAGCAGTACTTC
cdr3_aa: CATSSGQKQYF

clone_size: many
d_call: .
j_call: TRBJ2-7
v_call: TRBV6-1
cdr3_nt: TGTGCCAGCAGTGAAGCCGACAGGACCTTCTCCTACGAGCAGTACTTC
cdr3_aa: CASSEADRTFSYEQYF

clone_size: many
d_call: .
j_call: TRBJ2-7
v_call: TRBV12-3/TRBV12-4
cdr3_nt: TGTGCCCCAGAGGGACACCAGTACTACGAGCAGTACTTC
cdr3_aa: CAPEGHQYYEQYF

clone_size: many
d_call: .
j_call: TRBJ2-7
v_call: TRBV29-1
cdr3_nt: TGCAGCGCCCGGCTTGGCCCTATCAACTACGAGCAGTACTTC
cdr3_aa: CSARLGPINYEQYF

clone_size: many
d_call: TRBD2
j_call: TRBJ2-2
v_call: TRBV11-2
cdr3_nt: TGTGCCAGCAGCCTCCCCGGGACTAGCTTCGGGGAGCTGTTTTTT
cdr3_aa: CASSLPGTSFGELFF

clone_size: many
d_call: TRBD1
j_call: TRBJ1-4
v_call: TRBV20-1
cdr3_nt: TGCAGTGTAACGGACAGGGCGGGTTCAAATGAAAAACTGTTTTTT
cdr3_aa: CSVTDRAGSNEKLFF

clone_size: many
d_call: TRBD1
j_call: TRBJ2-1
v_call: TRBV28
cdr3_nt: TGTGCCAGCAGTTCCGGGACAGGGGCCTACAATGAGCAGTTCTTC
cdr3_aa: CASSSGTGAYNEQFF

clone_size: few
d_call: .
j_call: TRBJ2-3
v_call: TRBV7-9
cdr3_nt: TGTGCCAGCAGCTTAGTTATTAGCCCCGACACAGATACGCAGTATTTT
cdr3_aa: CASSLVISPDTDTQYF

clone_size: few
d_call: .
j_call: TRBJ1-4
v_call: TRBV4-2
cdr3_nt: TGTGCCAGCAGAGAGAGGGAAAAACTGTTTTTT
cdr3_aa: CASREREKLFF

clone_size: .
d_call: .
j_call: TRBJ1-2
v_call: TRBV10-3
cdr3_nt: TGTGCCATCAGTGAGAATGGGGTTACCTATGGCTACACCTTC
cdr3_aa: CAISENGVTYGYTF

clone_size: many
d_call: .
j_call: TRBJ1-2
v_call: TRBV30
cdr3_nt: TGTGCCTGGAGTGTACCGGGGAGTGGCTACACCTTC
cdr3_aa: CAWSVPGSGYTF

clone_size: few
d_call: .
j_call: TRBJ2-7
v_call: TRBV30
cdr3_nt: TGTGCCTGGAGTGTAGGAGGGACAGCTAACTCGAACGAGCAGTACTTC
cdr3_aa: CAWSVGGTANSNEQYF

clone_size: many
d_call: .
j_call: TRBJ2-2
v_call: TRBV6-1
cdr3_nt: TGTGCCAGCAACCAAGGCAGGGGAAACACCGGGGAGCTGTTTTTT
cdr3_aa: CASNQGRGNTGELFF

clone_size: few
d_call: .
j_call: TRBJ1-1
v_call: TRBV20-1
cdr3_nt: TGCAGTGCTAGAGATGAATCGACAGCCCTTCGGGGCACTGAAGCTTTCTTT
cdr3_aa: CSARDESTALRGTEAFF

clone_size: many
d_call: .
j_call: TRBJ2-1
v_call: TRBV3-1
cdr3_nt: TGTGCCAGCACCGACTGGGGGGCTAGCGGCCACAATGAGCAGTTCTTC
cdr3_aa: CASTDWGASGHNEQFF

clone_size: many
d_call: .
j_call: TRBJ1-1
v_call: TRBV15
cdr3_nt: TGTGCCACCAGCCCCACGACTGGGGGCACTGAAGCTTTCTTT
cdr3_aa: CATSPTTGGTEAFF

clone_size: many
d_call: TRBD2
j_call: TRBJ2-1
v_call: TRBV11-2
cdr3_nt: TGTGCCAGCAGCTTAGTACCGAGCGGGGGTAACAATGAGCAGTTCTTC
cdr3_aa: CASSLVPSGGNNEQFF

clone_size: many
d_call: .
j_call: TRBJ1-1
v_call: TRBV20-1
cdr3_nt: TGCAGTGCTAGAGGGGGCCACGCACCGAACACTGAAGCTTTCTTT
cdr3_aa: CSARGGHAPNTEAFF

clone_size: many
d_call: .
j_call: TRBJ2-5
v_call: TRBV18
cdr3_nt: TGTGCCAGCTCTACCCAAGAGGCCCAGTACTTC
cdr3_aa: CASSTQEAQYF

clone_size: once
d_call: TRBD2
j_call: TRBJ2-1
v_call: TRBV11-2
cdr3_nt: TGTGCCAGCAGCTTCAGGGGTAGCGGGGTAAATGAGCAGTTCTTC
cdr3_aa: CASSFRGSGVNEQFF

clone_size: few
d_call: TRBD1
j_call: TRBJ2-3
v_call: TRBV10-3
cdr3_nt: TGTGCCATCAGGGGACAGGGCAGCACAGATACGCAGTATTTT
cdr3_aa: CAIRGQGSTDTQYF

clone_size: many
d_call: TRBD2
j_call: TRBJ2-3
v_call: TRBV2
cdr3_nt: TGTGCCAGCAGTGGAGCGGGGGGGATCACAGATACGCAGTATTTT
cdr3_aa: CASSGAGGITDTQYF

clone_size: many
d_call: .
j_call: TRBJ1-3
v_call: TRBV2
cdr3_nt: TGTGCCAGCAGTGAGCTGGCCTCTGGAAACACCATATATTTT
cdr3_aa: CASSELASGNTIYF

clone_size: few
d_call: TRBD1
j_call: TRBJ1-1
v_call: TRBV6-1
cdr3_nt: TGTGCCAGCATGGGACAGGGAGCTGAAGCTTTCTTT
cdr3_aa: CASMGQGAEAFF

clone_size: many
d_call: .
j_call: TRBJ2-7
v_call: TRBV6-4
cdr3_nt: TGTGCCAGCAGTGACCTGGATCTCTACGAGCAGTACTTC
cdr3_aa: CASSDLDLYEQYF

clone_size: .
d_call: .
j_call: TRBJ1-6
v_call: TRBV20-1
cdr3_nt: TGCAGTGCTAAGGAATCGACTTCACCCCTCCACTTT
cdr3_aa: CSAKESTSPLHF

clone_size: .
d_call: .
j_call: TRBJ2-5
v_call: TRBV7-8
cdr3_nt: TGTGCCAGCAGCTTAGAGGACAGAGAGACCCAGTACTTC
cdr3_aa: CASSLEDRETQYF

clone_size: few
d_call: TRBD1
j_call: TRBJ2-4
v_call: TRBV27
cdr3_nt: TGTGCCAGCAGTACTAGAGGGACAGGGGGGACGGTCATTCAGTACTTC
cdr3_aa: CASSTRGTGGTVIQYF

clone_size: .
d_call: TRBD1
j_call: TRBJ2-5
v_call: TRBV4-2
cdr3_nt: TGTGCCAGCAGCCAAGGGGGGACAGGGGGCGTGGAGACCCAGTACTTC
cdr3_aa: CASSQGGTGGVETQYF

clone_size: .
d_call: .
j_call: TRBJ1-3
v_call: TRBV6-1
cdr3_nt: TGTGCCAGCAGGGTGACCCTTATAAACACCATATATTTT
cdr3_aa: CASRVTLINTIYF

clone_size: many
d_call: .
j_call: TRBJ2-7
v_call: TRBV12-3/TRBV12-4
cdr3_nt: TGTGCCAGCAGCTTAGGAAGACCCTACGAGCAGTACTTC
cdr3_aa: CASSLGRPYEQYF

clone_size: .
d_call: .
j_call: TRBJ2-7
v_call: TRBV7-2
cdr3_nt: TGTGCCAGCAGCTTGGGGGCGGGGTCCAATGAGCAGTACTTC
cdr3_aa: CASSLGAGSNEQYF

clone_size: many
d_call: .
j_call: TRBJ1-1
v_call: TRBV7-3
cdr3_nt: TGTGCCAGCAGCTTAGGCCCCCCACACCCGAACACTGAAGCTTTCTTT
cdr3_aa: CASSLGPPHPNTEAFF

clone_size: many
d_call: TRBD1
j_call: TRBJ1-1
v_call: TRBV7-2
cdr3_nt: TGTGCCAGCAGCTTATTCCCAGGGGGCGTAGCCACTGAAGCTTTCTTT
cdr3_aa: CASSLFPGGVATEAFF

clone_size: .
d_call: .
j_call: TRBJ1-6
v_call: TRBV4-1
cdr3_nt: TGCGCCAGCAGCCTCCAAGTAGGGAGCCCTTCACCCCTCCACTTT
cdr3_aa: CASSLQVGSPSPLHF

clone_size: many
d_call: .
j_call: TRBJ1-2
v_call: TRBV3-1
cdr3_nt: TGTGCCAGCAGCCGGGCACAGAACTATGGCTACACCTTC
cdr3_aa: CASSRAQNYGYTF

clone_size: few
d_call: .
j_call: TRBJ2-5
v_call: TRBV7-9
cdr3_nt: TGTGCCAGCAGCCCACCACAGGGTATACAGACCCAGTACTTC
cdr3_aa: CASSPPQGIQTQYF

clone_size: .
d_call: .
j_call: TRBJ2-7
v_call: TRBV3-1
cdr3_nt: TGTGCCAGCAGCCATACCAGGGCTCACGAGCAGTACTTC
cdr3_aa: CASSHTRAHEQYF

clone_size: .
d_call: .
j_call: TRBJ2-2
v_call: TRBV14
cdr3_nt: TGTGCCAGCAGCCAAGCGCGGACACGGGAGACTCATACCGGGGAGCTGTTTTTT
cdr3_aa: CASSQARTRETHTGELFF

clone_size: .
d_call: .
j_call: TRBJ1-5
v_call: TRBV19
cdr3_nt: TGTGCCAGTAGTATAGTCACAGGGTCGAGACTTCAGCCCCAGCATTTT
cdr3_aa: CASSIVTGSRLQPQHF

clone_size: many
d_call: .
j_call: TRBJ2-5
v_call: TRBV20-1
cdr3_nt: TGCAGTGCCACCGGCCGGGAAGAGACCCAGTACTTC
cdr3_aa: CSATGREETQYF

clone_size: few
d_call: .
j_call: TRBJ2-5
v_call: TRBV25-1
cdr3_nt: TGTGCCAGCAGTGAATGGGGGGAGACCCAGTACTTC
cdr3_aa: CASSEWGETQYF